This T cell receptor beta chain was found in a study of tumor and adjacent non-tumor tissue in lung cancer. A modified ARM-PCR protocol with three rounds of nested PCR amplified TCRbeta. TCRdb analysed the multiplex PCR reads with MiXCR anew, one entry per CDR3 protein. There are tens of thousands of distinct CDR3 sequences in the sample; 74% occur only once, and about 23% lies in the top ten. About this clonotype: An end of the junction differs from the germline gene, which may be a read error.

The template was RNA from unsorted bulk tissue. This non-tumor lung sample came from over 3 cm beyond the tumor edge. Newly diagnosed lung cancer patients had thoracic surgery in China, August–November 2014, without prior chemotherapy. The source of this sequence is a woman aged 60-75 years with non-small cell lung cancer. The sample consisted of distant non-tumor lung tissue.

The CDR3 DNA is TGTGCCAACAGTCAGATAGGGGGTCAAAAGACCCAGTACTTC. As protein: CANSQIGGQKTQYF. The genes are TRBV6-5 and TRBJ2-5; tentatively, D is TRBD1 (6 bases). Germline CDR1 and CDR2: MNHEY and SVGAGI. The CDR3 totals 14 residues.